The next 21 T cell receptor beta chains were all read from a single sample in a study of Ad26.COV2.S vaccination and SARS-CoV-2 variants (dated by TCRdb to the early 2020s). Libraries were built with the immunoSEQ multiplex PCR assay. This immuneACCESS table, as held by TCRdb, lists in-frame sequences with V and J called but not all clones. Of the missing ones, under half trace to an unresolved V gene in checked studies; the others have no known cause. The sample table records about 370,000 clones; 89% of these occur just once. The ten largest clones add up to around 1.8% of the sample. The sample's treatment or condition label is to be understood as: 15 to 20 received Ad26.COV2.S at low or high dose, single or two shots; roughly five received placebo; per-sample allocation not given. For vaccine and placebo recipients, repertoires were sequenced using samples collected on day 63 after the first injection.

Sequencing was performed on peripheral blood, taken in a trial of Ad26.COV2.S vaccine versus placebo. These receptors all come from a person aged 18-65 years who received the Ad26.COV2.S COVID-19 vaccine or a placebo.

The rearrangement links TRBV5-1 to TRBJ2-3; TRBD2 aligns across 11 bases. The CDR3 length is 15 residues. Germline assignment: CDR1 SGHRS and CDR2 YFSETQ. V was clipped by 2 bases and J by 6 bases; unmatched bases: 5. The CDR3 DNA sequence: TGCGCCAGCAGCTTTCTAGCGGGAGGACCGGATACGCAGTATTTT. This sequence encodes CASSFLAGGPDTQYF.

The chain is built from TRBV7-2 and TRBJ2-5; D is unclear. The CDR3 runs 14 residues. From germline, CDR1 is SGHTA and CDR2 FQGNSA. The V end lost 1 base, the J end lost 1 base, and 7 bases lay between the germline ends. CDR3: CASSLEPAQETQYF. CDR3 DNA sequence: TGTGCCAGCAGCTTAGAACCAGCCCAAGAGACCCAGTACTTC.

V is TRBV9 and J is TRBJ2-2, with TRBD2 identical over 8 bases. The germline CDR1 and CDR2 sequences are SGDLS and YYNGEE. The length of the CDR3 is 17 residues. The trim removed 3 bases at V and 2 bases at J, leaving 9 bases unmatched. The CDR3 DNA reads as TGTGCCAGCAGCGACCCCCTAGCGGGCCTTAACACCGGGGAGCTGTTTTTT. Protein product: CASSDPLAGLNTGELFF.

The chain recombines TRBV10-1 with TRBJ1-2; TRBD1 agrees at 9 bases. The CDR3 has 14 amino acids. Germline lookup yields CDR1 WNHNN and CDR2 SYGVQD (reference sequence). After removal of 4 bases from V and 8 bases from J, the junction contained 8 bases not matched to a gene. The CDR3 sequence: CASSGKGQGDGYTF. The DNA of the CDR3 is TGCGCCAGCAGTGGTAAGGGACAGGGAGACGGCTACACCTTC.

The chain has TRBV6-1 and TRBJ2-7; TRBD2 agrees at 8 bases. The V gene's germline CDR1 is MNHNS and CDR2 SASEGT. This CDR3 region has 18 residues. Losses at the gene ends were 3 bases for V and 5 bases for J; bases not matched to a gene: 18. CDR3 loop: CASSETNEPGLVFDEQYF. CDR3 nucleotide sequence: TGTGCCAGCAGTGAGACGAACGAACCGGGACTAGTTTTTGACGAGCAGTACTTC.

V usage is TRBV28 and J usage is TRBJ2-4; the D gene is possibly TRBD2 (7 bases). CDR1 is MDHEN, CDR2 SYDVKM, per germline. The CDR3 contains 15 residues. V lost 7 bases, J lost 6 bases, and 19 bases lay in between. Written as DNA, the CDR3 is TGTGCCAGCAAAGGGCGGGGGCTGGGGAGAAACATTCAGTACTTC. Amino acid sequence: CASKGRGLGRNIQYF.

The J gene is TRBJ1-6, the V gene TRBV27, with 11 bases identical to TRBD1. The CDR3 is 16 residues long. The germline CDR1 and CDR2 sequences are MNHEY and SMNVEV (reference sequence). The trim removed 6 bases at V and 6 bases at J, leaving 7 bases unmatched. Here the CDR3 reads CASRGQGAISNSPLHF. As DNA, the CDR3 is TGTGCCAGCAGAGGACAGGGGGCAATTTCTAATTCACCCCTCCACTTT.

The chain joins TRBV6-5 to TRBJ1-5; a weak D match, TRBD1 (5 bases). This CDR3 comprises 12 residues. The germline V and J ends were trimmed by 6 bases and 6 bases, with 9 bases remaining between them. CDR1 is MNHEY, CDR2 SVGAGI, per germline. CDR3: CASSRRGQPQHF. As DNA, the CDR3 is TGTGCCAGCAGCCGGAGGGGTCAGCCCCAGCATTTT.

This sequence joins TRBV6-1 and TRBJ1-2; possible D gene TRBD1, 5 bases. CDR3 length: 14 amino acids. CDR1 is MNHNS and CDR2 is SASEGT in the germline V gene. V lost 2 bases to trimming and J lost 8 bases, with 15 bases between them. The CDR3 DNA sequence: TGTGCCAGCAGTGAAAGGTTCTGGGGGGAAGGCTACACCTTC. Protein product: CASSERFWGEGYTF.

As for this clone: The identical CDR3 is also encoded by other nucleotide sequences in the sample. The chain couples TRBV6-5 to TRBJ1-5, with D tentatively TRBD1 (5 bases). Between the trimmed V and J ends, which lost 0 bases and 6 bases, there was a span of 6 bases. Germline CDR1 MNHEY, CDR2 SVGAGI. This CDR3 is 13 amino acids long. Here the CDR3 reads CASSYSRGQPQHF. For the CDR3, the DNA is TGTGCCAGCAGTTACTCGAGGGGTCAGCCCCAGCATTTT.

The chain is built from TRBV7-2 and TRBJ2-5; the D gene is possibly TRBD2 (6 bases). V lost 5 bases and J 3 bases, leaving 13 bases between the germline ends. Per germline, CDR1 SGHTA and CDR2 FQGNSA. This CDR3 region has 14 residues. The CDR3 here is CASSDGGFEETQYF. The DNA for the CDR3 is TGTGCCAGCAGCGACGGGGGTTTTGAAGAGACCCAGTACTTC.

The V call is TRBV29-1, the J call TRBJ2-3, with TRBD1 as a possible D gene (6 bases). The CDR3 sequence is 14 residues long. Trimming cost V 5 bases and J 8 bases, with 20 bases left between them. Germline CDR1 is SQVTM and CDR2 is ANQGSEA. The CDR3 reads CSVRAPEEGGTQYF. CDR3 coding DNA: TGCAGCGTTCGGGCCCCGGAGGAAGGGGGTACGCAGTATTTT.

The chain is built from TRBV21-1 and TRBJ1-6. TRBV21-1 is classified as a pseudogene. The CDR3 has 16 amino acids. CDR3 in DNA: TGTGCCAGCAGCAAAGTCTCTAAGGGGGGGAATTCACCCCTCCACTTT. Translation: CASSKVSKGGNSPLHF.

This clone came up a few times. The rearrangement joins TRBV9 to TRBJ2-2, with no clear D. With 0 bases removed from V and 4 bases from J, the gap between germline ends came to 10 bases. The CDR3 loop spans 15 amino acids. Per the germline V gene, CDR1 is SGDLS and CDR2 is YYNGEE. CDR3 in amino acids: CASSVVVNPTGELFF. CDR3 bases: TGTGCCAGCAGCGTAGTTGTCAACCCCACCGGGGAGCTGTTTTTT.

The chain joins TRBV3-1 (or the pseudogene TRBV3-2) to TRBJ1-3; D unresolved. The CDR3 runs 17 residues. Germline-derived CDR1 and CDR2 are LGHDT and YNNKEL (reference sequence). V was pared by 0 bases and J by 1 base, with 13 bases between. In DNA form, the CDR3 reads TGTGCCAGCAGCCAAGATGTCATCGTACTATCTGGAAACACCATATATTTT. Translation gives CASSQDVIVLSGNTIYF.

The chain links TRBV2 to TRBJ2-1, with 10 bases matching TRBD2. The germline gives CDR1 SNHLY, CDR2 FYNNEI. The CDR3 contains 16 residues. With 6 bases clipped from V and 11 bases from J, the junction kept 16 bases outside the gene matches. CDR3 sequence: CASRAPGLAAQGKQFF. The CDR3 nucleotides read TGTGCCAGCAGGGCCCCTGGACTAGCGGCGCAGGGTAAGCAGTTCTTC.

V and J are TRBV7-3 and TRBJ2-1; 9 bases line up with TRBD1. This CDR3 is built from 14 residues. Germline assignment: CDR1 SGHTA and CDR2 FQGTGA. The V and J ends lost 5 bases and 8 bases, in that order; junction bases with no gene match: 7. DNA of the CDR3: TGTGCCAGCAGCCCAGGGACAGGGATTTATGAGCAGTTCTTC. It encodes CASSPGTGIYEQFF.

This rearrangement joins TRBV27 to TRBJ2-4; D tentatively fits TRBD1 or TRBD2 (7 bases each). Germline V gene sequence: CDR1 MNHEY, CDR2 SMNVEV (reference sequence). The germline V and J ends were trimmed by 6 bases and 2 bases, with 11 bases remaining between them. The CDR3 loop spans 14 amino acids. CDR3 in amino acids: CASSQGGTKNIQYF. The CDR3 DNA reads TGTGCCAGCAGCCAGGGGGGGACCAAAAACATTCAGTACTTC.

The J gene is TRBJ2-5, the V gene TRBV5-1, with D perhaps given as TRBD1 or TRBD2 (5 bases each). Trimming cost V 0 bases and J 3 bases, with 18 bases left between them. The CDR3 totals 17 residues. Germline lookup yields CDR1 SGHRS and CDR2 YFSETQ. The CDR3, as DNA: TGCGCCAGCAGCTTGGGCCGGGACCCCTTTCTCAAAGAGACCCAGTACTTC. Translating gives CASSLGRDPFLKETQYF.

The V and J genes are TRBV18 and TRBJ2-3; D is possibly TRBD1 (5 bases). V lost 4 bases to trimming and J lost 4 bases, with 12 bases between them. This CDR3 has 14 residues. Germline V gene data show CDR1 as KGHSH and CDR2 as LQKENI. The CDR3 DNA reads as TGTGCCAGCTCACATGAAGCAGGGTCAGATACGCAGTATTTT. Protein sequence: CASSHEAGSDTQYF.

V gene TRBV3-1 (or the pseudogene TRBV3-2) combines with J gene TRBJ2-1; D gene uncertain. The CDR3 is 17 residues long. Germline lookup yields CDR1 LGHDT and CDR2 YNNKEL (reference sequence). V shed 0 bases and J shed 0 bases, with 12 bases lying between them. The CDR3 DNA is TGTGCCAGCAGCCAAGATTCGGCAGAAGGCTCCTACAATGAGCAGTTCTTC. Its protein product is CASSQDSAEGSYNEQFF.